One sample yielded the 4 T cell receptor beta chains listed below, sequenced in a study of CD8+CD57+ T cells in acquired aplastic anemia. Profiles of TCR beta VDJ and CDR3 were generated from a genomic DNA template. MiXCR was run by TCRdb on the reads, yielding one entry per CDR3 protein. The profile shows about 180,000 distinct CDR3 sequences, about three fifths of them singletons. Sequencing involved patients with CD8+CD57+ cell expansion previously shown by flow cytometry. Sequenced: sorted CD4+, CD8+, or CD8+CD57+ T cells (not recorded which) from PBMCs. Receptor source: a human donor with aplastic anemia.

The chain couples TRBV11-2 to TRBJ2-1; D call uncertain. Germline lookup yields CDR1 SGHAT and CDR2 FQNNGV. The CDR3 covers 15 residues. The V gene lost 5 bases and the J gene lost 0 bases, with 11 bases spanning the gap. The CDR3 loop is CASSPVSGSYNEQFF. CDR3 coding DNA: TGTGCCAGCAGCCCCGTCTCCGGCTCCTACAATGAGCAGTTCTTC.

The chain uses TRBV7-3 and TRBJ2-1, with 14 bases matching TRBD2. The CDR3 has 13 residues. Per the germline V gene, CDR1 is SGHTA and CDR2 is FQGTGA. V shed 8 bases, J shed 6 bases, and the junction held 0 bases outside the gene matches. In DNA, the CDR3 is TGTGCCAGCGGGACTAGCGGGGGCAATGAGCAGTTCTTC. It is translated as CASGTSGGNEQFF.

This clonotype was counted a few times. CDR3 DNA: TGTGCCAGCAGCCAGGACAGGGACTCTGGAAACACCTTC. Encoded protein: CASSQDRDSGNTF. J is TRBJ1-2 and V is TRBV7-8; TRBD1 matches at 8 bases. V lost 5 bases and J lost 12; bases outside the gene matches: 11. Germline V gene lookup returns CDR1 SGHVS and CDR2 FQNEAQ. CDR3 length equals 13 residues.

This clonotype was counted ten times or more. The chain couples TRBV3-1 to TRBJ1-2; D call uncertain. The germline V gene encodes CDR1 LGHDT and CDR2 YNNKEL (reference sequence). CDR3 size: 14 residues. Trimming removed 0 bases from V and 4 bases from J, with 9 bases in between. The CDR3 loop reads CASSQEPPAYGYTF. CDR3 DNA sequence: TGTGCCAGCAGCCAAGAGCCCCCTGCCTATGGCTACACCTTC.